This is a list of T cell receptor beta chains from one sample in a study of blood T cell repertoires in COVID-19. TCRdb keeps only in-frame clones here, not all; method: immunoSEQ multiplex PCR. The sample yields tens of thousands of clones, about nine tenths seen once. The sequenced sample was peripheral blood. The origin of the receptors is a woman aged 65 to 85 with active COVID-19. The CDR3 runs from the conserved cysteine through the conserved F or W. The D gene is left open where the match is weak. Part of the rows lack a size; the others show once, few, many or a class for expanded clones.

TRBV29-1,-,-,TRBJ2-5,CSVPAGETQYF,TGCAGCGTACCCGCGGGGGAGACCCAGTACTTC
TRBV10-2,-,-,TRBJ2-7,CASSLDSSYSYEQYF,TGCGCCAGCAGCCTTGACTCTTCATACTCCTACGAGCAGTACTTC
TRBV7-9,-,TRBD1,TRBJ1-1,CASSILRDRERGTEAFF,TGTGCCAGCAGCATACTCCGGGACAGGGAGCGGGGCACTGAAGCTTTCTTT
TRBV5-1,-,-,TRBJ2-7,CASSSTGSYEQYF,TGCGCCAGCAGTAGTACAGGGTCCTACGAGCAGTACTTC
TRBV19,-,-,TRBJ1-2,CASSSFGQGNYGYTF,TGTGCCAGTAGTTCGTTTGGGCAGGGGAACTATGGCTACACCTTC
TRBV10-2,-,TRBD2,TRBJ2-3,CASSETPSSGASTDTQYF,TGCGCCAGCAGTGAGACCCCCAGTAGCGGGGCTAGCACAGATACGCAGTATTTT
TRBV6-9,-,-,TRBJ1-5,CASSYRDPGGTLPDNQPQHF,TGTGCCAGCAGTTACCGGGATCCCGGCGGGACCCTCCCTGACAATCAGCCCCAGCATTTT
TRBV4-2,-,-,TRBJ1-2,CASRSYYGYTF,TGTGCCAGCAGAAGCTACTATGGCTACACCTTC
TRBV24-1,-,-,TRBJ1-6,CATSDLRQGGSPLHF,TGTGCCACCAGTGATTTGAGGCAGGGCGGATCACCCCTCCACTTT
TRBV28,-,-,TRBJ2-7,CASSFKGHPSYEQYF,TGTGCCAGCAGTTTTAAAGGACACCCCTCCTACGAGCAGTACTTC
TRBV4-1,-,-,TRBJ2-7,CASSQGRAGPAYEQYF,TGCGCCAGCAGCCAAGGGAGGGCGGGCCCCGCCTACGAGCAGTACTTC
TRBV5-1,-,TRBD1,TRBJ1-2,CASSLGGQGNYGYTF,TGCGCCAGCAGCTTGGGGGGACAGGGGAACTATGGCTACACCTTC
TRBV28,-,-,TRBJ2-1,CASSPLVFGQFF,TGTGCCAGCAGTCCCCTGGTATTCGGGCAGTTCTTC
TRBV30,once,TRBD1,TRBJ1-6,CAWTRTGAASPLHF,TGTGCCTGGACTCGGACAGGGGCGGCTTCACCCCTCCACTTT
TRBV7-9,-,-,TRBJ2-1,CASSLGSGSIIYNEQFF,TGTGCCAGCAGCTTAGGGTCCGGGTCGATTATCTACAATGAGCAGTTCTTC
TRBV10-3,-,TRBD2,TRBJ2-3,CAISEGRGGPSTDTQYF,TGTGCCATCAGTGAAGGTCGCGGGGGGCCAAGCACAGATACGCAGTATTTT
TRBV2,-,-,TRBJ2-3,CASSATTRRTDTQYF,TGTGCCAGCAGTGCCACTACAAGGCGCACAGATACGCAGTATTTT
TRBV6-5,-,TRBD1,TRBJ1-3,CASRDRQMGRNTIYF,TGTGCCAGCCGGGACAGGCAGATGGGCCGAAACACCATATATTTT
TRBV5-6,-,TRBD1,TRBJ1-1,CASSLMIGQVVVSAFF,TGTGCCAGCAGTCTTATGATAGGACAGGTCGTTGTGAGTGCTTTCTTT
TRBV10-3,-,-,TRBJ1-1,CAISESPGNTEAFF,TGTGCCATCAGTGAGTCTCCGGGAAACACTGAAGCTTTCTTT
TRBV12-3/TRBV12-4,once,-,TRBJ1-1,CASKSGYTEAFF,TGTGCCAGCAAATCAGGGTACACTGAAGCTTTCTTT
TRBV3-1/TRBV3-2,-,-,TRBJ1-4,CASSQEGGREKLFF,TGTGCCAGCAGCCAAGAGGGGGGGCGGGAAAAACTGTTTTTT